This is a list of T cell receptor beta chains from one sample in a study of blood T cells in healthy people across ages. A single record per CDR3 protein comes from TCRdb applying MiXCR to the 5' RACE reads. Among fewer than 2,000,000 distinct CDR3 sequences listed, about two fifths were seen once. Sequences were obtained from blood. These receptors all come from a human donor in good health. The CDR3 runs from the conserved cysteine through the conserved F or W. Each record gives: V gene, J gene, clone size, D gene, CDR3 protein, CDR3 DNA. The D gene is left open where the match is weak. The size entry is marked missing in some rows and otherwise reads once, few, many or a size class.

>TRBV12-3/TRBV12-4|TRBJ1-1|.|.
CASSDGAWVNTEAFF
TGTGCCAGCAGTGATGGGGCATGGGTGAACACTGAAGCTTTCTTT
>TRBV28|TRBJ2-7|few|.
CASSSPGKNEQYF
TGTGCCAGCTCATCTCCGGGGAAGAACGAGCAGTACTTC
>TRBV12-3/TRBV12-4|TRBJ2-7|.|.
CASSFTGTIYEQYF
TGTGCCAGCAGTTTTACAGGGACGATCTACGAGCAGTACTTC
>TRBV20-1|TRBJ2-7|.|.
CSADSSGSPYYEQYF
TGCAGTGCTGATTCCTCCGGGTCACCATACTACGAGCAGTACTTC
>TRBV20-1|TRBJ2-1|.|.
CSASHEGNEQFF
TGCAGTGCTAGCCACGAAGGGAATGAGCAGTTCTTC
>TRBV20-1|TRBJ2-1|few|.
CSAEDRNNEQFF
TGCAGTGCTGAAGACAGGAACAATGAGCAGTTCTTC
>TRBV7-2|TRBJ2-7|.|.
CASSLSLSSGSYEQYF
TGTGCCAGCAGCTTAAGTCTCAGTTCCGGCTCCTACGAGCAGTACTTC
>TRBV3-1|TRBJ1-2|.|.
CASSQDLKGGYTF
TGTGCCAGCAGCCAAGACCTGAAGGGTGGCTACACCTTC
>TRBV27|TRBJ1-2|.|TRBD1
CASSPTDRVLGYTF
TGTGCCAGCAGTCCCACCGACAGGGTACTCGGCTACACCTTC
>TRBV20-1|TRBJ1-2|.|.
CSATNGGGYTF
TGCAGTGCTACAAACGGGGGCGGCTACACCTTC
>TRBV10-3|TRBJ2-6|many|TRBD2
CAVGGYGANVLTF
TGTGCCGTCGGGGGGTACGGGGCCAACGTCCTGACTTTC
>TRBV6-2/TRBV6-3|TRBJ2-1|few|.
CAIHSHPKTYNEQFF
TGTGCCATCCATAGCCACCCTAAGACCTACAATGAGCAGTTCTTC
>TRBV6-5|TRBJ2-4|.|.
CASSWADGENIQYF
TGTGCCAGCAGCTGGGCGGACGGAGAAAACATTCAGTACTTC
>TRBV7-6|TRBJ2-7|few|.
CASSLVYSRGSYEQYF
TGTGCCAGCAGCTTAGTTTATTCTCGGGGCTCCTACGAGCAGTACTTC
>TRBV20-1|TRBJ2-1|.|.
CSAPQHVLGQNYNEQFF
TGCAGTGCGCCCCAGCACGTCTTAGGGCAAAACTACAATGAGCAGTTCTTC
>TRBV5-1|TRBJ1-1|.|.
CASSLPQGGAGTEAFF
TGCGCCAGCAGCTTGCCGCAGGGAGGGGCTGGAACTGAAGCTTTCTTT
>TRBV28|TRBJ2-7|.|TRBD2
CASSWRTSGGTDNYEQYF
TGTGCCAGCAGTTGGAGGACTAGCGGGGGAACGGATAACTACGAGCAGTACTTC
>TRBV6-1|TRBJ1-2|few|.
CASSESRVFNYGYTF
TGTGCCAGCAGTGAGTCCAGAGTCTTTAACTATGGCTACACCTTC
>TRBV12-3/TRBV12-4|TRBJ2-4|.|TRBD1
CASSLALGQGARYNEQYF
TGTGCCAGCAGTTTAGCGCTGGGACAGGGGGCGCGTTACAATGAGCAGTACTTC
>TRBV7-2|TRBJ1-2|.|.
CASSLALGTGGYTF
TGTGCCAGCAGCTTAGCCTTAGGGACGGGCGGCTACACCTTC
>TRBV28|TRBJ1-5|few|.
CASSSPSSAVSNQPQHF
TGTGCCAGCAGTTCGCCCTCGTCCGCAGTCTCAAATCAGCCCCAGCATTTT
>TRBV7-9|TRBJ1-2|.|.
CASSFDRFNGYTF
TGTGCCAGCAGCTTTGACAGGTTTAATGGCTACACCTTC
>TRBV4-2|TRBJ2-1|once|.
CASSQQQGPSNEQFF
TGTGCCAGCAGCCAGCAACAGGGTCCCAGTAATGAGCAGTTCTTC
>TRBV6-2/TRBV6-3|TRBJ2-7|few|.
CAGTWAYEQYF
TGTGCCGGCACTTGGGCCTACGAGCAGTACTTC
>TRBV7-2|TRBJ2-1|.|.
CASSLYRSGSEQFF
TGTGCCAGCAGCTTATATAGGTCGGGAAGTGAGCAGTTCTTC
>TRBV4-2|TRBJ1-2|few|TRBD1
CASSQSGRGRAYGYTF
TGTGCCAGCAGCCAGAGTGGCAGGGGGCGCGCCTATGGCTACACCTTC
>TRBV20-1|TRBJ1-1|few|.
CSAGEDTEAFF
TGCAGTGCCGGAGAGGACACTGAAGCTTTCTTT
>TRBV5-1|TRBJ2-4|.|.
CASSLGGPAKNIQYF
TGCGCCAGCAGCTTGGGGGGCCCTGCCAAAAACATTCAGTACTTC
>TRBV4-3|TRBJ2-7|.|TRBD2
CTSSHISGGASYEQYF
TGCACCAGCAGCCATATTAGCGGGGGGGCCAGCTACGAGCAGTACTTC
>TRBV13|TRBJ2-1|.|.
CASSLRAGWNEQFF
TGTGCCAGCAGCTTACGCGCGGGTTGGAATGAGCAGTTCTTC
>TRBV29-1|TRBJ2-1|.|TRBD1
CSVEYRDRPGNEQFF
TGCAGCGTTGAATACCGGGACAGGCCAGGCAATGAGCAGTTCTTC
>TRBV7-9|TRBJ1-2|.|TRBD1
CASSLGVDRGRSGYTF
TGTGCCAGCAGCTTAGGGGTCGACAGGGGGCGAAGTGGCTACACCTTC